These T cell receptor beta chains were read from a single sample in a study of T cells in Graves' hyperthyroidism and ophthalmopathy. MiXCR, run by TCRdb on the multiplex PCR reads, gives a single entry per CDR3 protein. The sample consists of about 740,000 distinct CDR3 sequences, around 15% of them appearing once. Sequencing was carried out using blood. Every receptor here comes from a woman between 18 and 29 years old with Graves' hyperthyroidism. Both conserved end residues are part of each CDR3. A D gene is named only where the DNA matches it firmly. The size entry is marked missing in some rows and otherwise reads once, few, many or a size class.

>many|TRBV19|TRBJ1-1|TRBD1
CASSPRTGSHTEAFF
TGTGCCAGTAGTCCCCGGACAGGGAGTCACACTGAAGCTTTCTTT
>few|TRBV12-5|TRBJ1-6|NA
CASGSGQSMDSPLHF
TGTGCTAGTGGTTCTGGACAGTCAATGGACTCACCCCTCCACTTT
>many|TRBV6-2/TRBV6-3|TRBJ2-1|TRBD2
CASISGGSSFNEQFF
TGTGCCAGCATATCTGGCGGGAGTTCTTTCAATGAGCAGTTCTTC
>NA|TRBV9|TRBJ2-6|NA
CASSVVSHSGANVLTF
TGTGCCAGCAGCGTAGTTTCCCACTCTGGGGCCAACGTCCTGACTTTC
>few|TRBV6-6|TRBJ2-3|TRBD1
CASSYSDPSRTGPLADTQYF
TGTGCCAGCAGTTACTCGGACCCCTCGAGGACAGGGCCACTAGCAGATACGCAGTATTTT
>few|TRBV6-5|TRBJ2-4|NA
CASSYSFVAKNIQYF
TGTGCCAGCAGTTACTCGTTCGTAGCCAAAAACATTCAGTACTTC
>many|TRBV6-2/TRBV6-3|TRBJ2-7|TRBD2
CASRTGGGSTYEQYF
TGTGCCAGCAGAACGGGAGGCGGGAGTACTTACGAGCAGTACTTC
>NA|TRBV6-1|TRBJ1-1|NA
CASSSTGEKNTEAFF
TGTGCCAGCAGTTCCACGGGGGAGAAGAACACTGAAGCTTTCTTT
>many|TRBV24-1|TRBJ2-1|TRBD2
CATSDTGLAGDSDNEQFF
TGTGCCACCAGTGATACCGGACTAGCGGGAGATTCGGACAATGAGCAGTTCTTC
>few|TRBV4-2|TRBJ2-1|NA
CASSQILRGNEQFF
TGTGCCAGCAGCCAGATTCTCCGAGGCAATGAGCAGTTCTTC
>NA|TRBV4-1|TRBJ2-7|NA
CASSRSGEPTYEQYF
TGCGCCAGCAGCCGTTCTGGGGAACCGACCTACGAGCAGTACTTC